In this sample, the clone carrying this T cell receptor beta chain turned up a few times. This entry is derived from a study of blood T cell repertoires in COVID-19. On the study more broadly: There were acute and convalescent COVID-19 samples, and they came from the United States, Italy and Spain. T cells, B-cell-depleted T cells, or PBMCs supplied cDNA or gDNA.

As handled by the study authors: Using reference gene primer amplification, nucleated cell counts were estimated. Sequenced by immunoSEQ multiplex PCR; TCRdb stores in-frame clones only, minus some. That table gives V, J and clone size, and the DNA gave D and trimming. Altogether 190,000 or so clones are present, roughly 86% being singletons, with the ten largest covering approximately 2.9%. This CDR3 spans 14 amino acids. Germline V gene sequence: CDR1 SGHTA, CDR2 FQGNSA. V lost 3 bases, J lost 5 bases, and 13 bases lay in between. The source of this sequence is a woman between 25 and 40 years old with active or convalescent COVID-19. The sample taken for sequencing was peripheral blood. The chain employs TRBV7-2 and TRBJ1-1; D is unresolved. The CDR3 DNA is TGTGCCAGCAGCTTTTCAACAGTAGTAACTGAAGCTTTCTTT. Its translation: CASSFSTVVTEAFF. The complete variable domain, with remaining parts taken from reference TRBV7-2 and TRBJ1-1, reads GAGVSQSPSNKVTEKGKDVELRCDPISGHTALYWYRQSLGQGLEFLIYFQGNSAPDKSGLPSDRFSAERTGGSVSTLTIQRTQQEDSAVYLCASSFSTVVTEAFFGQGTRLTVV.